These 10 T cell receptor beta chains came from one sample sequenced in a study of CD8 T cells in ankylosing spondylitis. MiXCR was run by TCRdb on the 5' RACE reads, yielding one entry per CDR3 protein. The sample includes roughly 280,000 distinct CDR3 sequences, 20% of them seen just once. The specimen sequenced was blood, either unsorted or a sorted T cell fraction (not recorded which). These receptors were collected from a male donor with ankylosing spondylitis or in good health (not recorded which).

This clonotype has only a few counts. V gene TRBV3-1 combines with J gene TRBJ2-5, with D possibly matching TRBD1 (5 bases). V dropped 4 bases and J dropped 1 base, with 7 bases sitting between them. There are 13 residues in the CDR3. Germline CDR1 reads LGHDT; CDR2 reads YNNKEL (reference sequence). The CDR3 loop is CASSRGAQETQYF. The CDR3 DNA is TGTGCCAGCAGCCGTGGGGCCCAAGAGACCCAGTACTTC.

This sequence joins TRBV11-2 and TRBJ2-1; possibly TRBD2 for D (6 bases). The CDR3 extends over 15 amino acids. The germline V and J ends were trimmed by 2 bases and 6 bases, with 14 bases remaining between them. Germline assignment: CDR1 SGHAT and CDR2 FQNNGV. CDR3 bases: TGTGCCAGCAGCTTATTGGGCGGGGAAACCAATGAGCAGTTCTTC. Its translation: CASSLLGGETNEQFF.

The rearrangement joins TRBV4-2 to TRBJ2-3, with 8 bases matching TRBD2. Germline trimming cut 3 bases from V and 2 bases from J; bases unmatched to any gene: 4. There are 15 residues in the CDR3. Per germline, CDR1 LGHNA and CDR2 YNFKEQ. The CDR3 loop is CASSQGLGNTDTQYF. Here the CDR3 DNA reads TGTGCCAGCAGCCAGGGACTAGGGAACACAGATACGCAGTATTTT.

This chain links TRBV27 with TRBJ1-1; no clear D gene. CDR3 size: 14 residues. V lost 6 bases and J 0 bases, leaving 11 bases between the germline ends. CDR1 and CDR2 from the germline V gene are MNHEY and SMNVEV (reference sequence). CDR3 bases: TGTGCCAGCAGCACTAACGGGTTGAACACTGAAGCTTTCTTT. This codes for CASSTNGLNTEAFF.

This clonotype was counted between two and nine times. The gene calls are TRBV9 and TRBJ2-6, with a possible D match to TRBD1 (5 bases). The CDR3 contains 15 residues. With 0 bases removed from V and 2 bases from J, the gap between germline ends came to 6 bases. CDR1 SGDLS and CDR2 YYNGEE come from the germline V gene. The CDR3 region is CASSVEGAGANVLTF. CDR3 sequence (DNA): TGTGCCAGCAGCGTAGAAGGGGCTGGGGCCAACGTCCTGACTTTC.

There are many counts of this clonotype. The chain joins TRBV12-3 or TRBV12-4 to TRBJ2-3, with a tentative D call TRBD2 (7 bases). The ends were cut back, 6 bases at V and 13 bases at J, with 14 bases in the middle. CDR3 length: 11 residues. The CDR3 coding sequence is TGTGCCAGCAGCGGACTAGGGGGAAAGTATTTT. It specifies CASSGLGGKYF.

This chain joins TRBV7-3 and TRBJ1-3; D possibly corresponds to TRBD1 (6 bases). Germline loops: CDR1 SGHTA, CDR2 FQGTGA. The V end lost 4 bases, the J end lost 2 bases, and 15 bases lay between the germline ends. This CDR3 has 16 residues. CDR3 sequence: CASSSIGGQAGNTIYF. The CDR3 nucleotides read TGTGCCAGCAGCTCAATCGGGGGCCAAGCTGGAAACACCATATATTTT.

This clonotype was seen more than once but under ten times. The rearrangement uses TRBV6-1 and TRBJ2-3; 11 nucleotides align to TRBD2. The length of the CDR3 is 17 residues. Trimming removed 7 bases from V and 0 bases from J; junction bases left unmatched: 9. Germline V CDR1 and CDR2: MNHNS, SASEGT. The chain's CDR3 is CASKPGLAVTSTDTQYF. The CDR3 DNA sequence: TGTGCCAGCAAACCGGGACTAGCGGTAACCAGCACAGATACGCAGTATTTT.

The chain has TRBV6-1 and TRBJ2-7; D not certain. The CDR3 has 13 residues. Per the germline V gene, CDR1 is MNHNS and CDR2 is SASEGT. V was shortened by 8 bases and J by 3 bases, with 14 bases between the two germline ends. The CDR3 DNA is TGTGCCAGCGGCCGTGCAGTGAACTACGAGCAGTACGTC. It is translated as CASGRAVNYEQYV.

This clonotype was recorded many times. V gene TRBV29-1 combines with J gene TRBJ1-1, with D possibly TRBD1 on 5 matching bases. The germline V gene encodes CDR1 SQVTM and CDR2 ANQGSEA. V was cut by 3 bases and J by 2 bases, with 7 bases left in between. The CDR3 length is 12 residues. The CDR3 DNA is TGCAGCGTTGACAGGGCCAACACTGAAGCTTTCTTT. This encodes CSVDRANTEAFF.